One sample yielded the 28 T cell receptor beta chains listed below, sequenced in a study of graft-versus-host responses after intestinal transplantation. No antigen has been assigned to these receptors. Libraries were prepared by immunoSEQ multiplex PCR; TCRdb keeps only in-frame clonotypes and omits some of them. The table has roughly 99,000 clones, roughly 87% seen once. This material consisted of unstimulated CD4+ T cells sorted from spleen or lymph node cells, taken before transplant. The receptors come from a human donor who was the organ donor for an intestinal transplant.

The chain uses TRBV7-2 and TRBJ1-6; D gene uncertain. Germline-derived CDR1 and CDR2 are SGHTA and FQGNSA. With 2 bases removed from V and 5 bases from J, the gap between germline ends came to 10 bases. The CDR3 is 15 residues long. The CDR3 nucleotides are TGTGCCAGCAGCTTAAGATCCGGGCATAATTCACCCCTCCACTTT. Translation gives CASSLRSGHNSPLHF.

CDR3 DNA sequence: TGTGCCAGCAGACCCTTTGGACAGACGAACACTGAAGCTTTCTTT. It translates to CASRPFGQTNTEAFF. The chain combines TRBV2 with TRBJ1-1; possible D gene TRBD1, 6 bases. V lost 6 bases and J 1 base, leaving 15 bases between the germline ends. The CDR3 contains 15 residues. Germline loops: CDR1 SNHLY, CDR2 FYNNEI. The whole variable domain, filled in from reference TRBV2 and TRBJ1-1, reads EPEVTQTPSHQVTQMGQEVILRCVPISNHLYFYWYRQILGQKVEFLVSFYNNEISEKSEIFDDQFSVERPDGSNFTLKIRSTKLEDSAMYFCASRPFGQTNTEAFFGQGTRLTVV.

With respect to this clone: The same CDR3 arises from other DNA sequences in this sample as well. The rearrangement links TRBV5-1 to TRBJ2-7; weak D call: TRBD1 (5 bases). The germline V gene has CDR1 SGHRS and CDR2 YFSETQ. The CDR3 is made up of 12 amino acids. V was cut by 2 bases and J by 6 bases, with 9 bases left in between. DNA of the CDR3: TGCGCCAGCAGCTTAGAAGGGGTCGAGCAGTACTTC. As protein: CASSLEGVEQYF. The variable domain in full, with the rest retrieved from reference TRBV5-1 and TRBJ2-7, is KAGVTQTPRYLIKTRGQQVTLSCSPISGHRSVSWYQQTPGQGLQFLFEYFSETQRNKGNFPGRFSGRQFSNSRSEMNVSTLELGDSALYLCASSLEGVEQYFGPGTRLTVT.

In its sample, this clone was seen once. The genes are TRBV9 and TRBJ2-5; 9 nucleotides align to TRBD1. The junction had 9 bases not matched to a gene; V was cut back by 4 bases and J by 2 bases. The germline V gene has CDR1 SGDLS and CDR2 YYNGEE. CDR3 length: 16 residues. The chain's CDR3 is CASSPETGGGQETQYF. The CDR3 nucleotides read TGTGCCAGCAGCCCCGAGACAGGGGGTGGGCAAGAGACCCAGTACTTC.

The chain employs TRBV11-3 and TRBJ2-7; TRBD2 matches 11 bases. V lost 1 base to trimming and J lost 7 bases; unmatched junction nucleotides: 12. This CDR3 spans 17 amino acids. The germline gives CDR1 SGHNT, CDR2 YENEEA. CDR3 region: CASSLGASSGRPGEQYF. The CDR3 DNA follows: TGTGCCAGCAGCTTAGGGGCTTCTAGCGGGAGGCCGGGGGAGCAGTACTTC.

The chain is built from TRBV30 and TRBJ1-6; maybe TRBD1 (5 bases). This CDR3 region has 13 residues. With 1 base removed from V and 4 bases from J, the gap between germline ends came to 5 bases. Germline values: CDR1 GTSNPN, CDR2 SVGIG (reference sequence). The CDR3 coding sequence is TGTGCCTGGAGTGGGGGGTATAATTCACCCCTCCACTTT. Residues: CAWSGGYNSPLHF.

With regard to this clone: Within the sample, other DNA sequences also encode this same CDR3. V usage is TRBV7-2 and J usage is TRBJ1-4, with D maybe TRBD1 (5 bases). The CDR3 contains 14 residues. The V end lost 1 base, the J end lost 7 bases, and 10 bases lay between the germline ends. Germline values: CDR1 SGHTA, CDR2 FQGNSA. The CDR3 region is CASSLGQGAEKLFF. The DNA for the CDR3 is TGTGCCAGCAGCTTAGGTCAGGGCGCTGAAAAACTGTTTTTT.

This clone has a handful of counts. The CDR3 coding sequence is TGTGCCAGCAGTTACACAGGAGCTTCTGGAAACACCATATATTTT. Translation: CASSYTGASGNTIYF. This chain joins TRBV6-5 and TRBJ1-3, with a possible D match to TRBD1 (5 bases). The CDR3 contains 15 residues. The V end lost 2 bases, the J end lost 1 base, and 9 bases lay between the germline ends. Germline CDR1 MNHEY, CDR2 SVGAGI.

The J gene is TRBJ1-6, the V gene TRBV5-6, with D perhaps matching TRBD1 (5 bases). V dropped 2 bases and J dropped 6 bases, with 15 bases sitting between them. CDR1 and CDR2 from the germline V gene are SGHDT and YYEEEE. This CDR3 region has 16 residues. CDR3 coding DNA: TGTGCCAGCAGCTTCTTTGTTGGGGCGCTTAATTCACCCCTCCACTTT. This codes for CASSFFVGALNSPLHF.

V and J are TRBV10-1 and TRBJ2-3; tentatively, D is TRBD1 (5 bases). V gave up 4 bases and J gave up 2 bases, with 10 bases separating them. The CDR3 is made up of 14 amino acids. In germline, CDR1 is WNHNN, CDR2 SYGVQD (reference sequence). As DNA, the CDR3 is TGCGCCAGCAGTGGACAGTCAGTCACAGATACGCAGTATTTT. This sequence encodes CASSGQSVTDTQYF.

This chain joins TRBV29-1 and TRBJ1-1; a possible D gene is TRBD1 (6 bases). V gave up 6 bases and J gave up 2 bases, with 16 bases separating them. This CDR3 has 14 residues. Germline-derived CDR1 and CDR2 are SQVTM and ANQGSEA. The CDR3 loop is CSVAAPGHNTEAFF. In DNA form, the CDR3 reads TGCAGCGTCGCGGCTCCGGGACACAACACTGAAGCTTTCTTT. The variable domain in full, with the rest retrieved from reference TRBV29-1 and TRBJ1-1, is SAVISQKPSRDICQRGTSLTIQCQVDSQVTMMFWYRQQPGQSLTLIATANQGSEATYESGFVIDKFPISRPNLTFSTLTVSNMSPEDSSIYLCSVAAPGHNTEAFFGQGTRLTVV.

As regards this clone: Other DNA sequences in the same sample also yield this CDR3. The chain employs TRBV7-7 and TRBJ1-1; no firm D call. Germline V CDR1 and CDR2: SSHAT, FNYEAQ (reference sequence). Trimming shortened V by 2 bases and J by 1 base, and 5 bases separated the two germline ends. This CDR3 is 13 amino acids long. The CDR3 here is CASSLSENTEAFF. CDR3 sequence (DNA): TGTGCCAGCAGCTTATCTGAGAACACTGAAGCTTTCTTT.

This clone was detected once. The rearrangement joins TRBV9 to TRBJ1-3; D uncertain. V shed 0 bases and J shed 0 bases, with 13 bases lying between them. Germline CDR1 is SGDLS and CDR2 is YYNGEE. The CDR3 has 17 residues. The CDR3 DNA follows: TGTGCCAGCAGCGTAGAGGGTTGGGCCTCCTCTGGAAACACCATATATTTT. Translated, it gives CASSVEGWASSGNTIYF.

The J gene is TRBJ2-7, the V gene TRBV2; D is unresolved. Germline V CDR1 and CDR2: SNHLY, FYNNEI. V lost 3 bases and J 1 base, leaving 13 bases between the germline ends. CDR3 size: 15 residues. CDR3 loop: CASSDVGTLSYEQYF. In DNA form, the CDR3 reads TGTGCCAGCAGTGATGTGGGCACGCTATCCTACGAGCAGTACTTC.

The J gene is TRBJ2-5, the V gene TRBV7-2; 7 bases are shared with TRBD2. From germline, CDR1 is SGHTA and CDR2 FQGNSA. The length of the CDR3 is 14 residues. V lost 6 bases and J lost 2; bases outside the gene matches: 6. Written as DNA, the CDR3 is TGTGCCAGCAGTCTGGGGGGGATTCAAGAGACCCAGTACTTC. Residues: CASSLGGIQETQYF. The full variable domain, with the rest looked up from reference TRBV7-2 and TRBJ2-5, is GAGVSQSPSNKVTEKGKDVELRCDPISGHTALYWYRQSLGQGLEFLIYFQGNSAPDKSGLPSDRFSAERTGGSVSTLTIQRTQQEDSAVYLCASSLGGIQETQYFGPGTRLLVL.

This chain uses TRBV5-5 with TRBJ1-3; no reliable D call. Germline V lookup: CDR1 SGHKS, CDR2 YYEKEE (reference sequence). CDR3 size: 15 residues. Trimming took off 0 bases at V and 1 base at J, with 8 bases between the two ends. CDR3 sequence: CASSLAAISGNTIYF. The CDR3 DNA sequence: TGTGCCAGCAGCTTGGCCGCGATTTCTGGAAACACCATATATTTT.

This sequence joins TRBV6-1 and TRBJ2-1; possibly TRBD1 for D (5 bases). From germline, CDR1 is MNHNS and CDR2 SASEGT. Trimming removed 1 base at V and 2 bases at J, with 12 bases between. This CDR3 contains 16 residues. DNA of the CDR3: TGTGCCAGCAGTGAAGAGACAGCCTTCGCCTACAATGAGCAGTTCTTC. Translated, it gives CASSEETAFAYNEQFF.

This rearrangement joins TRBV30 to TRBJ1-5, with TRBD1 matching over 7 bases. CDR3 length: 13 amino acids. Germline CDR1 is GTSNPN and CDR2 is SVGIG (reference sequence). V was clipped by 7 bases and J by 2 bases; unmatched bases: 5. DNA for the CDR3: TGTGCCTTGGGACAGAGACGCAATCAGCCCCAGCATTTT. This sequence encodes CALGQRRNQPQHF.

The V gene is TRBV12-1, the J gene TRBJ2-2; the D call of TRBD2 is as the table states it, not checked on the DNA. TRBV12-1 is a documented pseudogene. The CDR3 is 18 amino acids. The CDR3 nucleotides read TGTGCCAGCAGCTTTCCGACTAGCGGGGGGATGAACACCGGGGAGCTGTTTTTT. It yields the protein CASSFPTSGGMNTGELFF.

J is TRBJ2-1 and V is TRBV18, with D tentatively TRBD1 (6 bases). The CDR3 loop spans 15 amino acids. Germline V gene lookup returns CDR1 KGHSH and CDR2 LQKENI. Trimming shortened V by 1 base and J by 10 bases, and 17 bases separated the two germline ends. The CDR3 DNA reads TGTGCCAGCTCACCACAAGACAGGACGGGCGGGGAGCAGTTCTTC. Protein: CASSPQDRTGGEQFF.

This clone has just one count. The chain is built from TRBV2 and TRBJ1-4; possible D gene TRBD1, 6 bases. CDR1 SNHLY and CDR2 FYNNEI come from the germline V gene. V was shortened by 6 bases and J by 1 base, with 12 bases between the two germline ends. CDR3 length equals 15 residues. The chain's CDR3 is CASRPLRGTNEKLFF. CDR3 DNA: TGTGCCAGCAGACCTCTCAGGGGAACTAATGAAAAACTGTTTTTT.

This clone was picked up one time. The chain carries TRBV7-6 and TRBJ2-7; no reliable D call. This CDR3 is 11 amino acids long. Trimming stripped 3 bases from V and 4 bases from J, with 4 bases between. Germline V gene sequence: CDR1 SGHVS, CDR2 FNYEAQ. CDR3 DNA sequence: TGTGCCAGCAGCTTGGAATACGAGCAGTACTTC. The encoded protein is CASSLEYEQYF.

The V and J genes are TRBV4-2 and TRBJ2-1; 13 bases are a match to TRBD2. The trim removed 1 base at V and 10 bases at J, leaving 10 bases unmatched. CDR3 size: 17 residues. Germline CDR1 reads LGHNA; CDR2 reads YNFKEQ. CDR3 nucleotide sequence: TGTGCCAGCAGCCAAGCCCTCGGACTAGCGGGAGAGCAGGAGCAGTTCTTC. Translation gives CASSQALGLAGEQEQFF.

CDR3: CSVVPRLNMGGPNTEAFF. The CDR3 DNA sequence: TGCAGCGTTGTTCCGCGACTTAACATGGGAGGTCCGAACACTGAAGCTTTCTTT. The chain links TRBV29-1 to TRBJ1-1; D gene uncertain. V lost 4 bases to trimming and J lost 1 base, with 25 bases between them. The germline gives CDR1 SQVTM, CDR2 ANQGSEA. This CDR3 is built from 18 residues. Full variable domain (outside the CDR3, taken from reference TRBV29-1 and TRBJ1-1): SAVISQKPSRDICQRGTSLTIQCQVDSQVTMMFWYRQQPGQSLTLIATANQGSEATYESGFVIDKFPISRPNLTFSTLTVSNMSPEDSSIYLCSVVPRLNMGGPNTEAFFGQGTRLTVV.

The genes are TRBV4-2 and TRBJ2-4; TRBD1 agrees at 10 bases. The CDR3 covers 16 residues. Germline CDR1 is LGHNA and CDR2 is YNFKEQ. The junction had 2 bases not matched to a gene; V was cut back by 1 base and J by 2 bases. Here the CDR3 DNA reads TGTGCCAGCAGCCAAGGGACAGGGGGGACCAAAAACATTCAGTACTTC. This translates into CASSQGTGGTKNIQYF.

J is TRBJ1-2 and V is TRBV19, with D perhaps matching TRBD1 (6 bases). The germline V and J ends were trimmed by 8 bases and 4 bases, with 20 bases remaining between them. The length of the CDR3 is 15 residues. Germline CDR1 and CDR2: LNHDA and SQIVND (reference sequence). CDR3 region: CASRSMQAGAYGYTF. The DNA of the CDR3 is TGTGCCAGTCGTAGTATGCAGGCAGGGGCCTATGGCTACACCTTC.

V gene TRBV5-1 combines with J gene TRBJ2-7, with D possibly being TRBD1 or TRBD2 (5 bases each). This CDR3 contains 15 residues. Per germline, CDR1 SGHRS and CDR2 YFSETQ. V lost 4 bases, J lost 0 bases, and 14 bases lay in between. The CDR3 bases are TGCGCCAGCAGCCCCGGGGCGGGTCGCTCCTACGAGCAGTACTTC. The encoded protein is CASSPGAGRSYEQYF.

The chain recombines TRBV2 with TRBJ2-7; tentatively, D is TRBD1 (5 bases). The CDR3 length is 15 residues. Germline-derived CDR1 and CDR2 are SNHLY and FYNNEI. V dropped 2 bases and J dropped 0 bases, with 11 bases sitting between them. This CDR3 is CASSEQQESSYEQYF. The CDR3 DNA sequence: TGTGCCAGCAGTGAACAACAGGAAAGCTCCTACGAGCAGTACTTC.